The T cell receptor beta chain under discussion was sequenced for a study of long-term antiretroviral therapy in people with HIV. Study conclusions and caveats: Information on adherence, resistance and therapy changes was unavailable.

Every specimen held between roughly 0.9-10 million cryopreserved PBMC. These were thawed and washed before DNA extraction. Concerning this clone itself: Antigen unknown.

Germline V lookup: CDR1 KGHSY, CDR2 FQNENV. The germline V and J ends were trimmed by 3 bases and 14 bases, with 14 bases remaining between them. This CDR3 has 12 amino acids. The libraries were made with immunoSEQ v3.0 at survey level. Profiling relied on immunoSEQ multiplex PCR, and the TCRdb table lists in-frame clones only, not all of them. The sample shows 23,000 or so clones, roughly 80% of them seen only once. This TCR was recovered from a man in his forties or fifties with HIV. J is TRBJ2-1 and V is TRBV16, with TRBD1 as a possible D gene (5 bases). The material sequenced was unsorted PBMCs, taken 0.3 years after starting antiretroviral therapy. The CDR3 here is CASSQGQVGEFF. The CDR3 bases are TGTGCCAGCAGCCAGGGGCAGGTAGGGGAGTTCTTC.